These 17 T cell receptor beta chains were sequenced from one sample in a study of control samples from healthy donors and cancer patients. Libraries were prepared by immunoSEQ multiplex PCR; TCRdb keeps only in-frame clonotypes and omits some of them. The table lists about 140,000 clones, under 95% of them singletons. The sample consisted of blood. These receptors were collected from a man aged 40-50 years in good health.

The chain is built from TRBV6-6 and TRBJ1-3, with 7 bases identical to TRBD1. This CDR3 has 16 residues. Unmatched junction bases numbered 3, after V lost 1 base and J lost 0 bases. Germline CDR1 MNHNY, CDR2 SVGAGI (reference sequence). CDR3 in amino acids: CASSYLQGRSGNTIYF. In DNA, the CDR3 is TGTGCCAGCAGTTACTTACAGGGGCGCTCTGGAAACACCATATATTTT.

The J gene is TRBJ1-6, the V gene TRBV27; 10 bases are a match to TRBD1. Germline CDR1 and CDR2: MNHEY and SMNVEV (reference sequence). This CDR3 contains 14 residues. Trimming at V came to 8 bases and at J to 6 bases, leaving 4 bases not matched to a gene. CDR3 loop: CASSRDRGNSPLHF. CDR3 nucleotides: TGTGCCAGCTCCCGGGACAGGGGTAATTCACCCCTCCACTTT.

This sequence joins TRBV7-9 and TRBJ1-4; D may be TRBD1 (6 bases). Trimming left V 6 bases short and J 7 bases short, with 12 bases between. The CDR3 is 13 residues long. CDR1 SEHNR and CDR2 FQNEAQ come from the germline V gene (reference sequence). The CDR3 loop is CASSSTGSEKLFF. CDR3 nucleotide sequence: TGTGCCAGCAGTTCCACAGGGAGTGAAAAACTGTTTTTT.

The V call is TRBV12-3 or TRBV12-4, the J call TRBJ1-5; D ambiguous. V lost 6 bases to trimming and J lost 5 bases, with 11 bases between them. CDR3 length: 13 residues. As DNA, the CDR3 is TGTGCCAGCAGCCAACACGGGGATCAGCCCCAGCATTTT. It codes for CASSQHGDQPQHF.

This clone was seen just once. This chain connects TRBV5-4 to TRBJ2-7; weak D call: TRBD1 (6 bases). Germline CDR1 is SGHNT and CDR2 is YYREEE (reference sequence). Deletions cut 4 bases from V and 6 bases from J, with 20 bases between. CDR3 length: 15 residues. Written as DNA, the CDR3 is TGTGCCAGCAGCCTATGGACAAAGGTGGGGGCCGAGCAGTACTTC. Residues: CASSLWTKVGAEQYF.

The count of this clone is one. The chain carries TRBV7-3 and TRBJ1-2; TRBD1 agrees at 8 bases. With V trimmed by 5 bases and J by 5 bases, 4 bases remained unmatched. CDR3 length equals 13 residues. Per germline, CDR1 SGHTA and CDR2 FQGTGA. The DNA for the CDR3 is TGTGCCAGCAGCCCACGGACAGGGTATGGCTACACCTTC. Translation gives CASSPRTGYGYTF.

This rearrangement joins TRBV5-1 to TRBJ2-7; 7 nucleotides match TRBD2. The CDR3 covers 13 residues. Germline trimming cut 6 bases from V and 2 bases from J; bases unmatched to any gene: 5. The germline gives CDR1 SGHRS, CDR2 YFSETQ. The CDR3 spells CASKRDGTYEQYF. The CDR3 coding sequence is TGCGCCAGCAAGCGGGACGGAACCTACGAGCAGTACTTC.

The gene calls are TRBV12-3 or TRBV12-4 and TRBJ1-4; maybe TRBD1 (6 bases). The V and J ends lost 7 bases and 10 bases respectively, with 10 bases between them. The CDR3 sequence is 11 residues long. The CDR3 DNA reads as TGTGCCAGCACCCTAGGGGGAAAACTGTTTTTT. It codes for CASTLGGKLFF.

The rearrangement uses TRBV7-9 and TRBJ2-7; TRBD2 matches 8 bases. Germline V CDR1 and CDR2: SEHNR, FQNEAQ (reference sequence). Losses at the gene ends were 5 bases for V and 5 bases for J; bases not matched to a gene: 5. The CDR3 runs 13 residues. CDR3 in amino acids: CASSPGGKDEQYF. CDR3 coding DNA: TGTGCCAGCAGCCCGGGAGGGAAGGACGAGCAGTACTTC.

A single count supports this clone. The rearrangement links TRBV7-2 to TRBJ2-1; TRBD2 aligns across 10 bases. This CDR3 spans 15 amino acids. The V segment lost 1 base and the J segment 4 bases; nucleotides outside the gene matches: 1. Germline CDR1 is SGHTA and CDR2 is FQGNSA. The CDR3 loop reads CASSLGTSGYNEQFF. The CDR3 bases are TGTGCCAGCAGCTTAGGGACTAGCGGATACAATGAGCAGTTCTTC.

Written as DNA, the CDR3 is TGTGCCAGCAGCGCCCAACCCCCTCAGGGTTCTAATGAAAAACTGTTTTTT. As protein: CASSAQPPQGSNEKLFF. This sequence joins TRBV7-2 and TRBJ1-4; D is possibly TRBD1 (5 bases). CDR3 length: 17 amino acids. Germline V gene sequence: CDR1 SGHTA, CDR2 FQGNSA. V was clipped by 5 bases and J by 3 bases, with 19 bases between them.

CDR3 DNA sequence: TGCGCCAGCAGCTTGGGCTTGGCGGACCCCTACGAGCAGTACTTC. This gives the protein CASSLGLADPYEQYF. V gene TRBV5-1 combines with J gene TRBJ2-7; D is ambiguous. The length of the CDR3 is 15 residues. Trimming shortened V by 0 bases and J by 2 bases, and 12 bases separated the two germline ends. In germline, CDR1 is SGHRS, CDR2 YFSETQ. Combining the CDR3 with reference TRBV5-1 and TRBJ2-7 gives the whole variable domain KAGVTQTPRYLIKTRGQQVTLSCSPISGHRSVSWYQQTPGQGLQFLFEYFSETQRNKGNFPGRFSGRQFSNSRSEMNVSTLELGDSALYLCASSLGLADPYEQYFGPGTRLTVT.

V gene TRBV30 combines with J gene TRBJ2-7; TRBD1 might be the D (5 bases). The germline V gene has CDR1 GTSNPN and CDR2 SVGIG (reference sequence). The V end lost 3 bases, the J end lost 2 bases, and 14 bases lay between the germline ends. CDR3 length: 14 amino acids. Written as DNA, the CDR3 is TGTGCCTGGAGACCTCCGGACATTACCTACGAGCAGTACTTC. As protein: CAWRPPDITYEQYF.

This chain uses TRBV7-9 with TRBJ2-7; 9 bases are shared with TRBD1. The CDR3 is 16 residues long. Germline V gene data show CDR1 as SEHNR and CDR2 as FQNEAQ (reference sequence). The trim removed 5 bases at V and 2 bases at J, leaving 10 bases unmatched. The chain's CDR3 is CASSPARGQGPYEQYF. The CDR3, as DNA: TGTGCCAGCAGCCCAGCTCGGGGACAGGGTCCCTACGAGCAGTACTTC.

This chain links TRBV6-5 with TRBJ1-1; 7 nucleotides line up with TRBD1. The CDR3 has 15 amino acids. J lost 1 base, V lost 7 bases, and 9 bases had no gene match. Germline V gene lookup returns CDR1 MNHEY and CDR2 SVGAGI. CDR3: CASTPRTGANTEAFF. Written as DNA, the CDR3 is TGTGCCAGCACCCCTCGTACAGGGGCGAACACTGAAGCTTTCTTT.

The genes are TRBV2 and TRBJ1-1; D may be TRBD1 (6 bases). Germline V gives CDR1 SNHLY, CDR2 FYNNEI. Trimming left V 6 bases short and J 5 bases short, with 16 bases between. The CDR3 is made up of 14 amino acids. The DNA of the CDR3 is TGTGCCAGCAGGGCTACAGGGATGTGGACTGAAGCTTTCTTT. It yields the protein CASRATGMWTEAFF.

J is TRBJ2-3 and V is TRBV6-1; either TRBD1 or TRBD2 may fit D (5 bases each). This CDR3 is 15 amino acids long. V was clipped by 1 base and J by 0 bases, with 8 bases between them. Germline CDR1 is MNHNS and CDR2 is SASEGT. CDR3 loop: CASSEDGASTDTQYF. DNA for the CDR3: TGTGCCAGCAGTGAAGACGGGGCCAGCACAGATACGCAGTATTTT.